This record concerns one T cell receptor beta chain sequence. Its specificity is unknown. This sample is drawn from a study of graft-versus-host responses after intestinal transplantation. Whole-study context: Anti-thymocyte globulin induction was given to all recipients, followed by tacrolimus and steroids for two to four years. Study observations and caveats: Researchers found peak circulating GvH clone levels linked to early post-transplant HvG declines. In recipient marrow, GvH clones were found, and some appeared first in ileum or blood.

The table came from immunoSEQ multiplex PCR; TCRdb's copy has only in-frame clones and leaves some out. The sample lists approximately 77,000 clones; 80% to 95% were seen once. CDR1 and CDR2 (germline): SNHLY, FYNNEI. The junction had 12 bases not matched to a gene; V was cut back by 0 bases and J by 8 bases. The CDR3 contains 18 residues. This specimen was PBMCs, taken 98 days after intestinal transplantation. The chain uses TRBV2 and TRBJ2-1, with 11 positions matching TRBD2. The sequence was collected from a human patient who received an intestinal transplant, so some T cells may come from the graft donor. CDR3 nucleotides: TGTGCCAGCAGTGAAGCGGGCCTAGCGGGGGGTTATGGAGATGAGCAGTTCTTC. It yields the protein CASSEAGLAGGYGDEQFF.